This TCR beta chain was profiled in a study of blood T cell repertoires in COVID-19. Germline V gene lookup returns CDR1 LGHDT and CDR2 YNNKEL (reference sequence). The CDR3 is 16 amino acids. The V segment lost 4 bases and the J segment 4 bases; nucleotides outside the gene matches: 10. Per the original methods: From reference gene primer amplification, estimates of nucleated cell counts were derived. TCRdb's table, derived via immunoSEQ multiplex PCR, lists solely in-frame clones and lacks some. V, J and clone size were drawn from that table, and D and trimming were deduced from the DNA. The data contain 150,000 to 200,000 clones, more than 85% of them singletons.

The chain uses TRBV3-1 (or the pseudogene TRBV3-2) and TRBJ1-3; 7 bases align to TRBD1. This TCR derives from a woman of 80 years or more in a cohort sampled during active or convalescent COVID-19. Sequenced: peripheral blood. In DNA, the CDR3 is TGTGCCAGCAGCCCAGACGACAGGGCAGGAGGAAACACCATATATTTT. Residues: CASSPDDRAGGNTIYF.